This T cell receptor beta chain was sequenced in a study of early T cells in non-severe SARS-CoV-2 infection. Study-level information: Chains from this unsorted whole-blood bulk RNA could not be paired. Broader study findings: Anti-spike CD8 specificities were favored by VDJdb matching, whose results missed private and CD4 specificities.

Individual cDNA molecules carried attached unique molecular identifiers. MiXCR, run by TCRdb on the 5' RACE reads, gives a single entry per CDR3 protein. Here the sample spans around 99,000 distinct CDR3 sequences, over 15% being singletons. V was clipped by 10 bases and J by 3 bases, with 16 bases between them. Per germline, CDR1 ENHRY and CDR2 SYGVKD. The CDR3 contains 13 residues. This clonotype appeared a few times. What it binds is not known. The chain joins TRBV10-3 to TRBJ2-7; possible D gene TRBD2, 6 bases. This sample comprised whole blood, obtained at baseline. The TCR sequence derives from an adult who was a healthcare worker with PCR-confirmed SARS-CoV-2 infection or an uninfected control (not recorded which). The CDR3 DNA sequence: TGTGCCAGCAGCTTAGGGACTCGCTACGAGCAGTACTTC. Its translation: CASSLGTRYEQYF.